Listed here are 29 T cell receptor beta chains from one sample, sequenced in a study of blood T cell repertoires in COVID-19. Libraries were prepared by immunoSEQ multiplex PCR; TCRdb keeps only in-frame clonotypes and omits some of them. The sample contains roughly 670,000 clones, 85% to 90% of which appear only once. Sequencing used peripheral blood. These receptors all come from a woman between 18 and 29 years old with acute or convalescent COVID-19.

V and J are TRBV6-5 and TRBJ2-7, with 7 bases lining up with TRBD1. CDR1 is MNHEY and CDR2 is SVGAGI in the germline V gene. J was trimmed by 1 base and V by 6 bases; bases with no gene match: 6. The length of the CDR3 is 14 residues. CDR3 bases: TGTGCCAGCAGGGGGGACAGCTTATCCTACGAGCAGTACTTC. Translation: CASRGDSLSYEQYF.

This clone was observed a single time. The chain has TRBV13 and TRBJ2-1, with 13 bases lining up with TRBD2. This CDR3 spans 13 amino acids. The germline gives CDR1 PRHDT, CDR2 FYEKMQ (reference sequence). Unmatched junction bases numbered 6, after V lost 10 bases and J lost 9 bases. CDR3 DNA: TGTGCCACCGGGACTAGCGGGGCGGGTGAGCAGTTCTTC. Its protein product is CATGTSGAGEQFF.

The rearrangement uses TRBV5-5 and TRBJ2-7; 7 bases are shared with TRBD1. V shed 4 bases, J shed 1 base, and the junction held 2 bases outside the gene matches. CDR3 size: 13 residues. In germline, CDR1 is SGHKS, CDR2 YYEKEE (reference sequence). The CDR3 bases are TGTGCCAGCAGCCCGGGACAGTCCTACGAGCAGTACTTC. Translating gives CASSPGQSYEQYF.

The CDR3 DNA follows: TGTGCCAGCAGCTTAGGGCGGGTGGGGGCAGAGGCTTTCTTT. This codes for CASSLGRVGAEAFF. This sequence joins TRBV7-8 and TRBJ1-1, with D possibly matching TRBD1 (6 bases). With 1 base removed from V and 11 bases from J, the gap between germline ends came to 17 bases. Germline values: CDR1 SGHVS, CDR2 FQNEAQ. CDR3 length: 14 residues.

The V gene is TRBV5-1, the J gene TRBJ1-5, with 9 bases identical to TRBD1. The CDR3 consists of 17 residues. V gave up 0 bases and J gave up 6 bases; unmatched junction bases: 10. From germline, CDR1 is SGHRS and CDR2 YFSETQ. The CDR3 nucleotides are TGCGCCAGCAGCTTGGGTTCCCTCGACAGGGGGAGTCAGCCCCAGCATTTT. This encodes CASSLGSLDRGSQPQHF.

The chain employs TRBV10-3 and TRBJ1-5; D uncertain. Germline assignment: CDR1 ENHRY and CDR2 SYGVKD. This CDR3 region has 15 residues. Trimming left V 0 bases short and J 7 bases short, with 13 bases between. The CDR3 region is CAISESSNGGQPQHF. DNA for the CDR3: TGTGCCATCAGTGAGTCCTCAAATGGCGGGCAGCCCCAGCATTTT.

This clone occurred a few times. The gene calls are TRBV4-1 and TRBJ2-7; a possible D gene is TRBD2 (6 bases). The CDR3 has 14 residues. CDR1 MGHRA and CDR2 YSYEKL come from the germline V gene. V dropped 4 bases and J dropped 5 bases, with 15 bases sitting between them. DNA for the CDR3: TGCGCCAGCAGCCCTTTTAGTGGAGGGGACGAGCAGTACTTC. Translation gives CASSPFSGGDEQYF.

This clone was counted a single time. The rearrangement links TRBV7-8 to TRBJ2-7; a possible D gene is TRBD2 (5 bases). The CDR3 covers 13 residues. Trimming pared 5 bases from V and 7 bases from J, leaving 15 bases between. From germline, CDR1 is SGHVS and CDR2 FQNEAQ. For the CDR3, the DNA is TGTGCCAGCAGCCCTGTGAGATCGGGGGAGCAGTACTTC. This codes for CASSPVRSGEQYF. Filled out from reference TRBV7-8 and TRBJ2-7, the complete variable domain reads GAGVSQSPRYKVAKRGQDVALRCDPISGHVSLFWYQQALGQGPEFLTYFQNEAQLDKSGLPSDRFFAERPEGSVSTLKIQRTQQEDSAVYLCASSPVRSGEQYFGPGTRLTVT.

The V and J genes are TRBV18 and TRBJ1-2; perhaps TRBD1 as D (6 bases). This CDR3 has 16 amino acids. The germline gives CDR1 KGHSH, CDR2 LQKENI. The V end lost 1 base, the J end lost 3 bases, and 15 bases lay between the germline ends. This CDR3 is CASSPRFISGDYGYTF. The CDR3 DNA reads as TGTGCCAGCTCACCACGTTTTATCTCAGGGGACTATGGCTACACCTTC.

Here the CDR3 reads CASSQAQRGGTDTQYF. The CDR3 region has the DNA TGCGCCAGCAGCCAAGCCCAACGGGGGGGCACAGATACGCAGTATTTT. V gene TRBV4-3 combines with J gene TRBJ2-3; 7 bases agree with TRBD2. Germline lookup yields CDR1 LGHNA and CDR2 YSLEER. V was clipped by 1 base and J by 1 base; unmatched bases: 5. The CDR3 is 16 residues long.

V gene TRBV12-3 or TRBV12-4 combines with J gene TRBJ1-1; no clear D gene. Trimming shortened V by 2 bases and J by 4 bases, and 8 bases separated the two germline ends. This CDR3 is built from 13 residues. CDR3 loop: CASSLKAGTEAFF. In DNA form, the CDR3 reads TGTGCCAGCAGTTTAAAGGCGGGCACTGAAGCTTTCTTT.

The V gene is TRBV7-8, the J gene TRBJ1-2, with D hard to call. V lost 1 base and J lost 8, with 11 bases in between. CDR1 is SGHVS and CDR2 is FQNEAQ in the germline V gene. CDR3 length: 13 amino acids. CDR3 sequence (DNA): TGTGCCAGCAGCTTAGGCGAGGGTAGAGGCTACACCTTC. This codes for CASSLGEGRGYTF.

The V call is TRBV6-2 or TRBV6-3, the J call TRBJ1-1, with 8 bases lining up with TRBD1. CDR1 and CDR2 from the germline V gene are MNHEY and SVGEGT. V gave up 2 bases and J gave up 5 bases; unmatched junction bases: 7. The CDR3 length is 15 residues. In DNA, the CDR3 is TGTGCCAGCAGTTACCTAGGACAGGGACGGACTGAAGCTTTCTTT. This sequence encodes CASSYLGQGRTEAFF.

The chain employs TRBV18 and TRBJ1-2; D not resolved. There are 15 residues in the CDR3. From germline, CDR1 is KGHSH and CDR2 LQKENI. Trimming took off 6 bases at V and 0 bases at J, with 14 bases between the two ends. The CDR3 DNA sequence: TGTGCCAGCTCCTATTCTCCCGGGGCTAACTATGGCTACACCTTC. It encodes CASSYSPGANYGYTF. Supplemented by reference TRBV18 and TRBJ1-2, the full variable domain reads NAGVMQNPRHLVRRRGQEARLRCSPMKGHSHVYWYRQLPEEGLKFMVYLQKENIIDESGMPKERFSAEFPKEGPSILRIQQVVRGDSAAYFCASSYSPGANYGYTFGSGTRLTVV.

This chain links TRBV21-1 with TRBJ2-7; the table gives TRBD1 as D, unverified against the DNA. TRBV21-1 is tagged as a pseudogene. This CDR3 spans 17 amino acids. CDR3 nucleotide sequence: TGTGCCAGCAGCATGTTGGTCTTGAAGGACACTTCCTACGAGCAGTACTTC. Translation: CASSMLVLKDTSYEQYF.

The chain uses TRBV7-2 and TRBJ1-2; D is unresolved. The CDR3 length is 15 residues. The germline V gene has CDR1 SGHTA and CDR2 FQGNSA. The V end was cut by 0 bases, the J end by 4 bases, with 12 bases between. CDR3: CASSLAWEGSYGYTF. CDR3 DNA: TGTGCCAGCAGCTTAGCGTGGGAAGGGAGCTATGGCTACACCTTC.

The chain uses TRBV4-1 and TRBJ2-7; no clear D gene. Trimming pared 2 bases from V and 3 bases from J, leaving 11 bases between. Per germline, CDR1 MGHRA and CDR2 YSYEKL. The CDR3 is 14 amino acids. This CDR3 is CASSQNADSYEQYF. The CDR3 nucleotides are TGCGCCAGCAGCCAAAACGCCGATAGCTACGAGCAGTACTTC.

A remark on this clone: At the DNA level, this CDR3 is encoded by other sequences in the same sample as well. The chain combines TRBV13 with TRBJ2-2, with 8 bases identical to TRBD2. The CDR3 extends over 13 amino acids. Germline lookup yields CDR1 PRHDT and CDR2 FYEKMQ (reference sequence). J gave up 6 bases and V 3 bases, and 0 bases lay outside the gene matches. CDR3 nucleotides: TGTGCCAGCAGCTTCGGGGGGGCCGGGGAGCTGTTTTTT. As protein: CASSFGGAGELFF.

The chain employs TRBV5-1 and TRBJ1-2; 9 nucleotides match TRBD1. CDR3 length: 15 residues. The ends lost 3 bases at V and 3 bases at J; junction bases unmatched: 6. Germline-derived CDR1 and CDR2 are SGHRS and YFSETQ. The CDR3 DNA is TGCGCCAGCAGCTCGCCGGGACAGGGCGACTATGGCTACACCTTC. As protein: CASSSPGQGDYGYTF.

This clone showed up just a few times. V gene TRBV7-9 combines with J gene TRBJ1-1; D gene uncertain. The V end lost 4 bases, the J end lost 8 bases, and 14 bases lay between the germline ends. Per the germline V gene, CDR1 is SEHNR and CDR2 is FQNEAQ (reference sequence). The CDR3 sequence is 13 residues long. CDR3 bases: TGTGCCAGCAGCTACCAGAGGAAGGAAGAAGCTTTCTTT. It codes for CASSYQRKEEAFF.

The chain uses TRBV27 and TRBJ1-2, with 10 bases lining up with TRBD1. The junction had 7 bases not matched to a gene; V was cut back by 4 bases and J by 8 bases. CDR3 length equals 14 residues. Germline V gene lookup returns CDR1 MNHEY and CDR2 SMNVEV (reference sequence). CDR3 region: CASSSKTGGRGYTF. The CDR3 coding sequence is TGTGCCAGCAGTTCGAAGACAGGGGGCCGGGGCTACACCTTC.

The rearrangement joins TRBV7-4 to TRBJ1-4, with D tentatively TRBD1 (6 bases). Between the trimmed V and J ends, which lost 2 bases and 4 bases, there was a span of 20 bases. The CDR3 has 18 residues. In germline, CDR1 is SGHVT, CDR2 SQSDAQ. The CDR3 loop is CASSLKGDTRGGNEKLFF. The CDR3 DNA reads TGTGCCAGCAGCTTAAAAGGGGACACCCGGGGGGGTAATGAAAAACTGTTTTTT.

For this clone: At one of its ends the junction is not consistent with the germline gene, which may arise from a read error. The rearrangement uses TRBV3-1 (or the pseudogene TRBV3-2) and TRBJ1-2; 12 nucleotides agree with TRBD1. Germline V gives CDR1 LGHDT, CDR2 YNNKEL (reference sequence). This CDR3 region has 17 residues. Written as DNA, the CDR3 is TGTGCCAGCAGCCAAGCCGGGACAGGGGGCAGAGTCTATGACTACACCTTC. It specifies CASSQAGTGGRVYDYTF.

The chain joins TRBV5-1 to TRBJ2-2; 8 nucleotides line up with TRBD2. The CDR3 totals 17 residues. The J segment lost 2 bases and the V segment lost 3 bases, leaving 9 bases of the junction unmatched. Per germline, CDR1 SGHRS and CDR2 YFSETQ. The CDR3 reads CASSSTPGGTNTGELFF. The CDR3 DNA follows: TGCGCCAGCAGCTCCACCCCGGGGGGGACCAACACCGGGGAGCTGTTTTTT.

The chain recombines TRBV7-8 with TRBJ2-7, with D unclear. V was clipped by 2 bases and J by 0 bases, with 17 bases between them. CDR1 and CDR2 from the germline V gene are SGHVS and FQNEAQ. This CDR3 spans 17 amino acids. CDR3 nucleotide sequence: TGTGCCAGCAGCTTAATTCGCGGCAGCCCGAACTCCTACGAGCAGTACTTC. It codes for CASSLIRGSPNSYEQYF.

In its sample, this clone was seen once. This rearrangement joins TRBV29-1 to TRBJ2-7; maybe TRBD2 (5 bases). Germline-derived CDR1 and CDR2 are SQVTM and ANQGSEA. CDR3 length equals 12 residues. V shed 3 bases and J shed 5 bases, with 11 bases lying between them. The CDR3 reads CSVDFPGNEQYF. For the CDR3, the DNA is TGCAGCGTTGATTTCCCGGGAAACGAGCAGTACTTC.

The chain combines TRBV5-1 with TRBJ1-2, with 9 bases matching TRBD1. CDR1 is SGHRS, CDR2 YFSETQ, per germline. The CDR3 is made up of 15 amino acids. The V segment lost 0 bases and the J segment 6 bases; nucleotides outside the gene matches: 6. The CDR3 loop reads CASSLAPGQGDGYTF. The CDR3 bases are TGCGCCAGCAGCTTGGCCCCGGGACAGGGTGATGGCTACACCTTC.

DNA for the CDR3: TGCAGTGCTAGTACCGGGAGCTACACTGAAGCTTTCTTT. This gives the protein CSASTGSYTEAFF. The chain employs TRBV20-1 and TRBJ1-1, with D unclear. Germline V gene data show CDR1 as DFQATT and CDR2 as SNEGSKA (reference sequence). The CDR3 runs 13 residues. Trimming shortened V by 3 bases and J by 3 bases, and 11 bases separated the two germline ends.

CDR3 DNA sequence: TGTGCCAGTTATTCAGCAACTAATGAAAAACTGTTTTTT. Encoded protein: CASYSATNEKLFF. V gene TRBV28 combines with J gene TRBJ1-4; D uncertain. The CDR3 has 13 residues. V was clipped by 9 bases and J by 0 bases, with 8 bases between them. CDR1 and CDR2 (germline): MDHEN, SYDVKM.